These T cell receptor beta chains were read from a single sample in a study of regulatory T cells in long-lasting Graves disease. One entry per CDR3 protein results from TCRdb running MiXCR on the multiplex PCR reads. The sample has some 350,000 distinct CDR3 sequences; under 20% are singletons. The sample also formed part of further work on T cells in Graves' hyperthyroidism and ophthalmopathy.

This material consisted of peripheral blood mononuclear cells (PBMCs), taken at new diagnosis, from a patient treated with antithyroid drugs. Receptors were obtained from a young woman with Graves disease. Both conserved end residues are part of each CDR3. Fields, in order: J gene, D gene, clone size, V gene, CDR3 DNA, CDR3 protein. The D gene is left open where the match is weak. Rows give clone size only sometimes, using once, few, many, or a class for an expanded clone.

J gene: TRBJ2-3; D gene: .; clone size: many; V gene: TRBV5-6; CDR3 DNA: TGTGCCAGCAGCACCAGGTACAGGACAGATACGCAGTATTTT; CDR3 protein: CASSTRYRTDTQYF
J gene: TRBJ1-5; D gene: .; clone size: .; V gene: TRBV28; CDR3 DNA: TGTGCCAGCAGTTTATTCTCGGGGGACCTGAATAGCAATCAGCCCCAGCATTTT; CDR3 protein: CASSLFSGDLNSNQPQHF
J gene: TRBJ1-2; D gene: .; clone size: .; V gene: TRBV6-2/TRBV6-3; CDR3 DNA: TGTGCCAGCAGCCCGAGGATTGGCAGGGGTGGGGACTATGGCTACACCTTC; CDR3 protein: CASSPRIGRGGDYGYTF
J gene: TRBJ2-7; D gene: .; clone size: few; V gene: TRBV6-8; CDR3 DNA: TGTGCCAGCAGTAAGGGTCATTCCGGGGGGCCATCCTACGAGCAGTACTTC; CDR3 protein: CASSKGHSGGPSYEQYF
J gene: TRBJ2-3; D gene: .; clone size: many; V gene: TRBV2; CDR3 DNA: TGTGCCAGCAGTGTCGGGACGCCTAGCACAGATACGCAGTATTTT; CDR3 protein: CASSVGTPSTDTQYF
J gene: TRBJ1-4; D gene: .; clone size: .; V gene: TRBV5-1; CDR3 DNA: TGCGCCAGCAGCTTGGGCGGACCTAATGAAAAACTGTTTTTT; CDR3 protein: CASSLGGPNEKLFF
J gene: TRBJ2-7; D gene: .; clone size: .; V gene: TRBV10-2; CDR3 DNA: TGCGCCAGCAGTGTCAATAACTACGAGCAGTACTTC; CDR3 protein: CASSVNNYEQYF
J gene: TRBJ2-7; D gene: TRBD1; clone size: many; V gene: TRBV20-1; CDR3 DNA: TGCAGTGCGACGGGACAGACCAGCTCCTACGAGCAGTACTTC; CDR3 protein: CSATGQTSSYEQYF
J gene: TRBJ1-1; D gene: .; clone size: .; V gene: TRBV27; CDR3 DNA: TGTGCCAGCAGCTCGATTAACACTGAAGCTTTCTTT; CDR3 protein: CASSSINTEAFF
J gene: TRBJ1-1; D gene: .; clone size: .; V gene: TRBV20-1; CDR3 DNA: TGCAGTGCTAGAGGGCAGATGGGCACTGAAGCTCTCTTT; CDR3 protein: CSARGQMGTEALF
J gene: TRBJ2-1; D gene: TRBD1; clone size: many; V gene: TRBV7-3; CDR3 DNA: TGTGCCAGCAGCTTAGGGACAGGGAATGAGCAGTTCTTC; CDR3 protein: CASSLGTGNEQFF
J gene: TRBJ2-1; D gene: TRBD2; clone size: .; V gene: TRBV27; CDR3 DNA: TGTGCCAGCAATCCAGGTGGGCTAGCGGGAGACAATGAGCAGTTCTTC; CDR3 protein: CASNPGGLAGDNEQFF
J gene: TRBJ2-5; D gene: .; clone size: many; V gene: TRBV11-2; CDR3 DNA: TGTGCCAGCAGCTTTGCCGGAGGGACGGAAGAGACCCAGTACTTC; CDR3 protein: CASSFAGGTEETQYF
J gene: TRBJ1-5; D gene: TRBD1; clone size: few; V gene: TRBV7-9; CDR3 DNA: TGTGCCAGCAGCGTCTCCGGGACAGGGGGTGACAATCAGCCCCAGCATTTT; CDR3 protein: CASSVSGTGGDNQPQHF
J gene: TRBJ2-5; D gene: .; clone size: many; V gene: TRBV11-2; CDR3 DNA: TGTGCCAGCAGCCCACTAGGTGGTAGAGAGACCCAGTACTTC; CDR3 protein: CASSPLGGRETQYF
J gene: TRBJ2-1; D gene: .; clone size: many; V gene: TRBV28; CDR3 DNA: TGTGCCAGCAGTTTGGAGGCGGGCCCGCCTTACAATGAGCAGTTCTTC; CDR3 protein: CASSLEAGPPYNEQFF
J gene: TRBJ1-1; D gene: .; clone size: few; V gene: TRBV28; CDR3 DNA: TGTGCCAGCATGGTGGGAAAGCCAAACGAAGCTTTCTTT; CDR3 protein: CASMVGKPNEAFF
J gene: TRBJ2-7; D gene: .; clone size: many; V gene: TRBV28; CDR3 DNA: TGTGCCAGCAGTTTATTGGAGGAGGGAGGTTTCTACGAGCAGTACTTC; CDR3 protein: CASSLLEEGGFYEQYF
J gene: TRBJ2-7; D gene: TRBD1; clone size: many; V gene: TRBV20-1; CDR3 DNA: TGCAGTGCCCCGGACAGGGCCGGTTCCTACGAGCAGTACTTC; CDR3 protein: CSAPDRAGSYEQYF
J gene: TRBJ2-7; D gene: .; clone size: few; V gene: TRBV28; CDR3 DNA: TGTGCCAGCAGAGCCAACGAGCAGTACTTC; CDR3 protein: CASRANEQYF
J gene: TRBJ1-1; D gene: .; clone size: .; V gene: TRBV5-1; CDR3 DNA: TGCGCCAGCAGCAAAGATTACCGTAAAAGGGGCGGGGATGAGGCTTTCTTT; CDR3 protein: CASSKDYRKRGGDEAFF
J gene: TRBJ1-1; D gene: .; clone size: .; V gene: TRBV19; CDR3 DNA: TGTGCCAGTACCCTGGCGCCGGGGGGAACTCTCGGCACTGAAGCTTTCTTT; CDR3 protein: CASTLAPGGTLGTEAFF
J gene: TRBJ2-4; D gene: TRBD2; clone size: many; V gene: TRBV2; CDR3 DNA: TGTGCCAGCAGGCGAGGACTAGCGGGAGCGACCAAAAACATTCAGTACTTC; CDR3 protein: CASRRGLAGATKNIQYF
J gene: TRBJ2-5; D gene: .; clone size: .; V gene: TRBV11-2; CDR3 DNA: TGTGCCAGCAGCCTAGGGGGGGGCACACAAGAGACCCGGTACTTC; CDR3 protein: CASSLGGGTQETRYF
J gene: TRBJ1-2; D gene: .; clone size: many; V gene: TRBV6-1; CDR3 DNA: TGTGCCAGCAGCAACGGGGGGTATGGCTACACCTTC; CDR3 protein: CASSNGGYGYTF
J gene: TRBJ2-1; D gene: .; clone size: .; V gene: TRBV24-1; CDR3 DNA: TGTGCCACCAGTGACTCTAATGAGCAGTTCTTC; CDR3 protein: CATSDSNEQFF
J gene: TRBJ2-2; D gene: .; clone size: many; V gene: TRBV6-1; CDR3 DNA: TGTGCCAGCAGTGAGACAGAGGAGGCCGGGGAGCTGTTTTTT; CDR3 protein: CASSETEEAGELFF
J gene: TRBJ1-4; D gene: TRBD1; clone size: many; V gene: TRBV5-1; CDR3 DNA: TGCGCCAGCAGCCCATCCGGGACAGGGAATGAAAAACTGTTTTTT; CDR3 protein: CASSPSGTGNEKLFF
J gene: TRBJ1-3; D gene: .; clone size: few; V gene: TRBV6-1; CDR3 DNA: TGTGCCAGCAGTACACCGGGACTCAACTCTGGAAACACCATATATTTT; CDR3 protein: CASSTPGLNSGNTIYF
J gene: TRBJ2-1; D gene: TRBD1; clone size: many; V gene: TRBV7-9; CDR3 DNA: TGTGCCAGCAGCGGACGTGCAACAGGGGGCGAGTCCTACAATGAGCAGTTCTTC; CDR3 protein: CASSGRATGGESYNEQFF
J gene: TRBJ2-3; D gene: .; clone size: many; V gene: TRBV14; CDR3 DNA: TGTGCCAGCAGCCAAGGGGCAGGGAGGTCAGATACGCAGTATTTT; CDR3 protein: CASSQGAGRSDTQYF
J gene: TRBJ1-2; D gene: .; clone size: .; V gene: TRBV24-1; CDR3 DNA: TGTGCCACCAGTGATTTAAAGGTTCCCTATGGCTACACCTTC; CDR3 protein: CATSDLKVPYGYTF
J gene: TRBJ1-1; D gene: TRBD1; clone size: many; V gene: TRBV7-9; CDR3 DNA: TGTGCCAGCAGCGTACGAAGACAGGGTGGCACTGAAGCTTTCTTT; CDR3 protein: CASSVRRQGGTEAFF